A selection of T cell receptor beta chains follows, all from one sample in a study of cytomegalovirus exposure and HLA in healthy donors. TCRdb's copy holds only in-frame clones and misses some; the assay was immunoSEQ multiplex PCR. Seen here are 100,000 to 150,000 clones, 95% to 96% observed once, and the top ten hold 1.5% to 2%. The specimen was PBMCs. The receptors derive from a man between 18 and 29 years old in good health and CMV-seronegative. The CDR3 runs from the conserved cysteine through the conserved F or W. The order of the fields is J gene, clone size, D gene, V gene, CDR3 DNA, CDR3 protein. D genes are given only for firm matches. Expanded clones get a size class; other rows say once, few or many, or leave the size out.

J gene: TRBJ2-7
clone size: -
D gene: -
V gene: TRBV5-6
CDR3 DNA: TGTGCCAGCAGCTTGAACAGTTTTCGAGAGTACTTC
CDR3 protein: CASSLNSFREYF

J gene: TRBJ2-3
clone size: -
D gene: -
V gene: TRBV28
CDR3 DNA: TGTGCCAGCATCCAAACAGGGGACTGGGATCTGTATTTT
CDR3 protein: CASIQTGDWDLYF

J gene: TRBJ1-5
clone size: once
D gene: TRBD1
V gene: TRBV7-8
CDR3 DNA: TGTGCCAGCAGCTTAGCTGGGACAGGAAATCAGCCCCAGCATTTT
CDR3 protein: CASSLAGTGNQPQHF

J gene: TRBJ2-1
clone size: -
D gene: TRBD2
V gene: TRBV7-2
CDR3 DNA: TGTGCCAGCAGCTCTACTAGCGGGAGCGAAAATGAGCAGTTCTTC
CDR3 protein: CASSSTSGSENEQFF

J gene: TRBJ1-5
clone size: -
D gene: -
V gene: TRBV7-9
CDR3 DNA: TGTGCCAGCAGTTACTATGACCAGCCCCAGCATTTT
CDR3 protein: CASSYYDQPQHF

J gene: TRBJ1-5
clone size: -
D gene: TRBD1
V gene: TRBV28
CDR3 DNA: TGTGCCAGCAACTCACTCGACAGGGGCCCCACATTCAATCAGCCCCAGCATTTT
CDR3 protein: CASNSLDRGPTFNQPQHF

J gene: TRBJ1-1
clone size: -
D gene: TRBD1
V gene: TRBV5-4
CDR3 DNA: TGTGCCAGCAGCTCGGGACAGGCGAACACTGAAGCTTTCTTT
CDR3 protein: CASSSGQANTEAFF

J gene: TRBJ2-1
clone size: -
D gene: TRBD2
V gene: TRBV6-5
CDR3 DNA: TGTGCCAGCAGTCTAGCGGGAGGGTCCAATGAGCAGTTCTTC
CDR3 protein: CASSLAGGSNEQFF

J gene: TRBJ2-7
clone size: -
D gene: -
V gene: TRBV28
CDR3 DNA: TGTGCCAGCGGGTTGGAGGGAGGTAACTACGAGCAGTACTTC
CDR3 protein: CASGLEGGNYEQYF

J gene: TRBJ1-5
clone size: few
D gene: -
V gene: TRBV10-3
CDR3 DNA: TGTGCCATCAGTGAGTCAGAGAATCAGCCCCAGCATTTT
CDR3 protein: CAISESENQPQHF

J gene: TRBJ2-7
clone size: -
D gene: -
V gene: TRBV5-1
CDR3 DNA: TGCGCCAGCAGCCTCAACAGTTACGAGCAGTACTTC
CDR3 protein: CASSLNSYEQYF

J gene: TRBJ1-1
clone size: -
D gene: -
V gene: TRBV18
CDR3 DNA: TGTGCCAGCTCACCAAGTCTCACAGGGACCACTGAAGCTTTCTTT
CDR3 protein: CASSPSLTGTTEAFF

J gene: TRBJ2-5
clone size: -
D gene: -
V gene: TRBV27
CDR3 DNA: TGTGCCAGCAGTTTATTTTGGCAGGGCAATCAAGAGACCCAGTACTTC
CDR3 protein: CASSLFWQGNQETQYF

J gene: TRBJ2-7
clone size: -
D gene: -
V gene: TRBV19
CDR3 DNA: TGTGCCAGCTCATGGGTGGCGGGTTCCTACGAGCAGTACTTC
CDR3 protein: CASSWVAGSYEQYF

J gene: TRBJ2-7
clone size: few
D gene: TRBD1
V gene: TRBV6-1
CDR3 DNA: TGTGCCAGCAGCCCAGGGGGCTACGAGCAGTACTTC
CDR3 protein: CASSPGGYEQYF

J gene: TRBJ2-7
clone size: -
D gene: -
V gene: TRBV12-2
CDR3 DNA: TGTGCAAGTCGGTCTGAGGGAGGGTGTCCGCAGTACTTC
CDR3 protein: CASRSEGGCPQYF

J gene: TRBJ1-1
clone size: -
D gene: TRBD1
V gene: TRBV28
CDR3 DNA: TGTGCCAGCAGTCCTCCGGACAGGGTGGCTTTCTTT
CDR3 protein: CASSPPDRVAFF

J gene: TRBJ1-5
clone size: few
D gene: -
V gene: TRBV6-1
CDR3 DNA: TGTGCCAGCAGTGAATTGGCCAGCAATCAGCCCCAGCATTTT
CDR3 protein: CASSELASNQPQHF

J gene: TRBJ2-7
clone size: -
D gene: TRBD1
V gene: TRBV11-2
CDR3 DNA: TGTGCCAGCAGCCTGCTCATCGGGACAGGCCTTTCCTACGAGCAGTACTTC
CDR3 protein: CASSLLIGTGLSYEQYF

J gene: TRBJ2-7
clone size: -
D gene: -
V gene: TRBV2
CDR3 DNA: TGTGCCAGCAGTGAAGGGAGGGCAGGGAGTGAGCAGTACTTC
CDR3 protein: CASSEGRAGSEQYF

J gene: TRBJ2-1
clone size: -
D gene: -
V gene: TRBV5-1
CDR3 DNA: TGCGCCAGCAGACCTGGACAGGGACTATACAATGAGCAGTTCTTC
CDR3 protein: CASRPGQGLYNEQFF

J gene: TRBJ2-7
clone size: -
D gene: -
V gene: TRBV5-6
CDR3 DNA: TGTGCCAGCAGCGGGTGGGCCTTCTACGAGCAGTACTTC
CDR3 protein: CASSGWAFYEQYF

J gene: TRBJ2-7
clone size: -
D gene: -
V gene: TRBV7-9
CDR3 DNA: TGTGCCAGCAGCTTAGATAGCGCGGGGGCGAGAGAGCAGTACTTC
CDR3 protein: CASSLDSAGAREQYF

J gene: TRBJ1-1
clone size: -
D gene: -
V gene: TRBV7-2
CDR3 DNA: TGTGCCAGCAGCTTACGTCTAGGGAGGGGCACTGAAGCTTTCTTT
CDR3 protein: CASSLRLGRGTEAFF

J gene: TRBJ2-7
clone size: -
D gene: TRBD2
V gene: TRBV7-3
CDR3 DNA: TGTGCCAGCAGCTTACTAGCGGGAGTGGCCTACGAGCAGTACTTC
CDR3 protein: CASSLLAGVAYEQYF

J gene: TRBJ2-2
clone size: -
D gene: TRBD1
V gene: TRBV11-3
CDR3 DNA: TGTGCCAGCAGCCTACGGACAGGTCCGAACACCGGGGAGCTGTTTTTT
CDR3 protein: CASSLRTGPNTGELFF

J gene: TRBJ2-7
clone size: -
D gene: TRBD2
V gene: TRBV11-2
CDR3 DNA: TGTGCCAGCAGCTTGACTAGCGGGACCCACGAGCAGTACTTC
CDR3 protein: CASSLTSGTHEQYF

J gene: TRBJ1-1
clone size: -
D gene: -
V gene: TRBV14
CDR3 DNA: TGTGCCAGCAGCCAAGATGGGCAGAACACTGAAGCTTTCTTT
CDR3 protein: CASSQDGQNTEAFF

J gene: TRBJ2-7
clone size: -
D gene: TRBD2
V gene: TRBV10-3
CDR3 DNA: TGTGCCATCAGTGGGAGGACAGGGACTAGCGGTGAAGGCTACGAGCAGTACTTC
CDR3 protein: CAISGRTGTSGEGYEQYF

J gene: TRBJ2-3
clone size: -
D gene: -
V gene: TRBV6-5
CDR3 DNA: TGTGCCAGCAGTTACTCACCTTTGAGAGATACGCAGTATTTT
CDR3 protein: CASSYSPLRDTQYF

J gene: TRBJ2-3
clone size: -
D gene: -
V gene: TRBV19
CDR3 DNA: TGTGCCAGTAGTATAGCTGCGACTCGTACAGATACGCAGTATTTT
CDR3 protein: CASSIAATRTDTQYF

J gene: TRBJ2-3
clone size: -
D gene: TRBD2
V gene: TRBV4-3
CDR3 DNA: TGCGCCAGCAGCCTCCAGCCCCCTTCCAGCGGGAGTGAGCATACGCAGTATTTT
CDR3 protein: CASSLQPPSSGSEHTQYF

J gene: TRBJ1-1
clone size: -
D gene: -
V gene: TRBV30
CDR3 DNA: TGTGCCTGGAGATCCGGAGTGAACACTGAAGCTTTCTTT
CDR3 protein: CAWRSGVNTEAFF

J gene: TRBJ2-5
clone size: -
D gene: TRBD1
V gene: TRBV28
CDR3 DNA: TGTGCCAGCACCCAACAGGGGACGGAGACCCAGTACTTC
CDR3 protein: CASTQQGTETQYF

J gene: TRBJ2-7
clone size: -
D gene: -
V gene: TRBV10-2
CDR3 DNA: TGCGCCAGCAGTGAGTCGGGGACAACCTACGAGCAGTACTTC
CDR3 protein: CASSESGTTYEQYF

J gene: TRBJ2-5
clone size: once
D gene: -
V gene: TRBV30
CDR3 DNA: TGTGCCTGGAGTGTAGGGGTCGACCAAGAGACCCAGTACTTC
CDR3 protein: CAWSVGVDQETQYF

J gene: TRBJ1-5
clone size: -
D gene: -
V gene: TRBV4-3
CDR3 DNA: TGCGCCAGCAGCACCGATGACGGGGTGGATCAGCCCCAGCATTTT
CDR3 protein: CASSTDDGVDQPQHF

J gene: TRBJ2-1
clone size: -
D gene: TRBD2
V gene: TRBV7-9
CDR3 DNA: TGTGCCAGCAGCGAGAGGACTAGAGAAGAGCAGTTCTTC
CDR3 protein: CASSERTREEQFF

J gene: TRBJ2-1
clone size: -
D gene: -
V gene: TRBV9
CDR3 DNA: TGTGCCAGCAGCGCCAGGCCACCCCATGAGCAGTTCTTC
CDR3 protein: CASSARPPHEQFF

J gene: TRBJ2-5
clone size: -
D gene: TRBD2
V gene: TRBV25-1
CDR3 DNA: TGTGCCAGCAGTGAATCGGGAAGAGCGGGGCCCCAGTACTTC
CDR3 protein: CASSESGRAGPQYF

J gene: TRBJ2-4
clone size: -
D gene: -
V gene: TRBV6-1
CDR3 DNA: TGTGCCAGCAGTGTCTCGCAGCGCGACCTACAGTACTTC
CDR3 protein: CASSVSQRDLQYF

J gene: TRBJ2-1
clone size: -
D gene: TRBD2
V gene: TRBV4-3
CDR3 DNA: TGCGCCAGCAGCCAAGTTGGTGGGGTAGCGGGGGCGGGGGAGCAGTTCTTC
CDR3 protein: CASSQVGGVAGAGEQFF

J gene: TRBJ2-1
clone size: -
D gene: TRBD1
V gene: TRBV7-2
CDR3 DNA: TGTGCCAGCAGCTTGTCCGGGACAGTGGACAATGAGCAGTTCTTC
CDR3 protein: CASSLSGTVDNEQFF

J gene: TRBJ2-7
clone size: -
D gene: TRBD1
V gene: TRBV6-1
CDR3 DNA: TGTGCCAGCAGTGCGGGACAGGGGATGGACGCCTACGAGCAGTACTTC
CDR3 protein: CASSAGQGMDAYEQYF

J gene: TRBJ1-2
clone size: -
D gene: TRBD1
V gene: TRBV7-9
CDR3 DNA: TGTGCCAGCAGCTCCGAGGGACAGGGGAACTATGGCTACACCTTC
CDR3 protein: CASSSEGQGNYGYTF

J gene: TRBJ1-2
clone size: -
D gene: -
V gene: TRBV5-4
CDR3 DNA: TGTGCCAGCAGACCACAGCGGAACTATGGCTACACCTTC
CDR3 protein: CASRPQRNYGYTF

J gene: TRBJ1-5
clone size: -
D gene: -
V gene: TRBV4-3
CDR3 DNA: TGCGCCAGCAGCCAAGATGACAGTAGCAATCAGCCCCAGCATTTT
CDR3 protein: CASSQDDSSNQPQHF

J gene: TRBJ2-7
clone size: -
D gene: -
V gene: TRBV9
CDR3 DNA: TGTGCCAGCAGCGTAGGAGGGAGCTCCTACGAGCAGTACTTC
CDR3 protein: CASSVGGSSYEQYF

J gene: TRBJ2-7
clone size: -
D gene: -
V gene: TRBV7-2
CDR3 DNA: TGTGCCAGCAGCTTAGTCTACAGGGACGAGCAGTACTTC
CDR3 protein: CASSLVYRDEQYF

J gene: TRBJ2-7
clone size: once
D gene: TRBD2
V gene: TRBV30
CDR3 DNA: TGTGCCTGGAATAGCGGGAGGGCTTACGAGCAGTACTTC
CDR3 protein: CAWNSGRAYEQYF

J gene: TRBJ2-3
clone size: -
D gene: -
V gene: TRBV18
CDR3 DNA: TGTGCCAGCTCACCGAGAGACCGGGGTACGCAGTATTTT
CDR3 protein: CASSPRDRGTQYF

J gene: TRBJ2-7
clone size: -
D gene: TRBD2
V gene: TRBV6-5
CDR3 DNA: TGTGCCAGCAGGCCAGCGGGAGGGCCGGGAAACGAGCAGTACTTC
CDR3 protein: CASRPAGGPGNEQYF

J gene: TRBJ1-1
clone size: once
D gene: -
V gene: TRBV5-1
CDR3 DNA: TGCGCCAGCAGCTTTGGGGGGGCGCAAAACACTGAAGCTTTCTTT
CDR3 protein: CASSFGGAQNTEAFF

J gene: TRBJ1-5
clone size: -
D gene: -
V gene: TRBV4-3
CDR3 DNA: TGCGCCAGCAGCCAAGAAGTAGGGGGGGACAGCAATCAGCCCCAGCATTTT
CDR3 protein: CASSQEVGGDSNQPQHF

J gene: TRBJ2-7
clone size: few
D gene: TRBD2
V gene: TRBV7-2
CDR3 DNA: TGTGCCAGCAGCTTAGGGACTAGCGGGCCCTCCTACGAGCAGTACTTC
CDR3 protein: CASSLGTSGPSYEQYF

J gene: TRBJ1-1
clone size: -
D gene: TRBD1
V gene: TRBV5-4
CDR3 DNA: TGTGCCAGCAGCCCTGGACAGGGGGCATCTGAAGCTTTCTTT
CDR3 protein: CASSPGQGASEAFF

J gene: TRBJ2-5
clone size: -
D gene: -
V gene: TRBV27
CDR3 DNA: TGTGCCAGCAGCCACATCAATGGGGGCGCCGGGGAGACCCAGTACTTC
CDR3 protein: CASSHINGGAGETQYF

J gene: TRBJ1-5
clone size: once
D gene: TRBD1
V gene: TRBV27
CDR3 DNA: TGTGCCAGCAGCTATACCGGGACAGGGGTTCTTCAGCCCCAGCATTTT
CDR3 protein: CASSYTGTGVLQPQHF